Listed here is a single T cell receptor beta chain. Its antigen is undetermined. The germline V gene encodes CDR1 SEHNR and CDR2 FQNEAQ (reference sequence). J lost 9 bases, V lost 1 base, and 12 bases had no gene match. CDR3 length equals 19 residues. The PCR contained 60 Vbeta and 13 Jbeta primers. Libraries were prepared by immunoSEQ multiplex PCR; TCRdb keeps only in-frame clonotypes and omits some of them. The sample includes 110,000 or so clones, 65% to 85% seen only once; the top ten take around 2.7%. This entry belongs to a study of cytomegalovirus exposure and HLA in healthy donors. Overall study results and limits: Later analysis showed TCR association rates varying by HLA locus, highest for DRB1 and lowest for HLA-C. Accounts indicate the classifier identified cytomegalovirus status with strong specificity and sensitivity.

Sequencing input: PBMCs. The genes are TRBV7-9 and TRBJ2-1; the match to TRBD2 covers 16 bases. The sequence was obtained from a woman younger than 30 in good health and CMV-seronegative. CDR3 in amino acids: CASSLVRSWGTSGRGEQFF. Written as DNA, the CDR3 is TGTGCCAGCAGCTTAGTCAGGTCCTGGGGGACTAGCGGGAGGGGTGAGCAGTTCTTC.